This paragraph reports one T cell receptor (beta chain). Antigen: not known. Repertoires were generated with immunoSEQ multiplex PCR, while TCRdb's copy carries only in-frame clones and drops some. The sample has tens of thousands of clones, 80% to 95% seen once. Unmatched junction bases numbered 4, after V lost 7 bases and J lost 6 bases. The CDR3 totals 12 residues. Germline V gene data show CDR1 as MNHNY and CDR2 as SVGAGI (reference sequence). This sample is drawn from a study of T cells after posttransplantation cyclophosphamide. The related graft donor's blood sample was taken on the day of bone marrow donation. Broader study findings: Later post-transplant blood repertoires were often dominated by donor CD8+ memory clones. Tissue-infiltrating T cells from skin or gut overlapped little with blood T cells. Recipient CMV seropositivity and CMV reactivation strongly tracked TRB clonality.

The source material was PBMCs. The rearrangement joins TRBV6-6 to TRBJ2-7; 9 bases fit TRBD1. This clonotype originated in a woman aged 25 to 39 in good health and a related stem cell transplant donor. The CDR3 DNA reads TGTGCCAGCACTAACAGGGGGCCCGAGCAGTACTTC. As protein: CASTNRGPEQYF.